These 13 T cell receptor beta chains came from one sample sequenced in a study of post-analysis software for immune sequencing data. The antigens for these receptors are not known. Study outcomes and limitations: A few TRBV segments (TRBV5-6, TRBV5-1 and TRBV20-1 among them) occurred more frequently in patients than in controls.

Prepared libraries of TCR beta cDNA carried unique molecular identifiers. Via MiXCR, TCRdb re-called the PCR reads, giving one row per CDR3 protein. The table shows a few hundred thousand distinct CDR3 sequences, with approximately 34% occurring only once. Sequencing input: blood. All receptors derive from a girl aged 2-17 years with multiple sclerosis.

The CDR3 coding sequence is TGTGCCAGCCTAAACCGAGCGGGGGGCCCCACAGATACGCAGTATTTT. Amino acid sequence: CASLNRAGGPTDTQYF. This rearrangement joins TRBV12-3 or TRBV12-4 to TRBJ2-3, with 9 bases lining up with TRBD2. This CDR3 is 16 amino acids long. Germline trimming cut 8 bases from V and 2 bases from J; bases unmatched to any gene: 11.

The CDR3 DNA reads as TGTGCCATCAGTGTTGTGACGGGGGGGCCAAATGAGCAGTTCTTC. This sequence encodes CAISVVTGGPNEQFF. J is TRBJ2-1 and V is TRBV10-3; TRBD2 agrees at 8 bases. Germline V gives CDR1 ENHRY, CDR2 SYGVKD. The ends lost 4 bases at V and 7 bases at J; junction bases unmatched: 9. CDR3 size: 15 residues.

Only a few counts were recorded for this clonotype. Since a much larger clone is just one base distant, this may be a read error. J is TRBJ2-3 and V is TRBV20-1; possible D gene TRBD2, 5 bases. Germline loops: CDR1 DFQATT, CDR2 SNEGSKA (reference sequence). The CDR3 runs 15 residues. The V and J ends lost 8 bases and 5 bases respectively, with 23 bases between them. The DNA for the CDR3 is TGCAGTACCCCACTAGAAACAGCCCCCGGAGATACGCAGTATTTT. Protein sequence: CSTPLETAPGDTQYF.

The gene calls are TRBV5-1 and TRBJ2-1; D not resolved. This CDR3 has 19 amino acids. Per germline, CDR1 SGHRS and CDR2 YFSETQ. V was cut by 0 bases and J by 0 bases, with 19 bases left in between. CDR3 loop: CASSLAPGSNQFSYNEQFF. Written as DNA, the CDR3 is TGCGCCAGCAGCTTGGCTCCGGGTAGTAACCAATTCTCCTACAATGAGCAGTTCTTC.

The gene calls are TRBV6-1 and TRBJ2-7; 10 nucleotides line up with TRBD1. J gave up 6 bases and V 1 base, and 3 bases lay outside the gene matches. There are 14 residues in the CDR3. Per the germline V gene, CDR1 is MNHNS and CDR2 is SASEGT. Here the CDR3 DNA reads TGTGCCAGCAGTGAAGGGGGACAGGGGATCGAGCAGTACTTC. Its protein is CASSEGGQGIEQYF.

This clonotype was seen a handful of times. This chain uses TRBV6-5 with TRBJ2-5; D tentatively reads TRBD1 or TRBD2 (6 bases each). From germline, CDR1 is MNHEY and CDR2 SVGAGI. The CDR3 has 17 amino acids. V was cut by 2 bases and J by 1 base, with 17 bases left in between. The CDR3, as DNA: TGTGCCAGCAGTTACGGAGGGCTATTGGGGGCCCAAGAGACCCAGTACTTC. Its translation: CASSYGGLLGAQETQYF.

The chain couples TRBV6-1 to TRBJ1-1; no clear D gene. CDR1 and CDR2 from the germline V gene are MNHNS and SASEGT. This CDR3 comprises 13 residues. V lost 4 bases and J 1 base, leaving 7 bases between the germline ends. The CDR3 spells CASSGGRNTEAFF. The CDR3 region has the DNA TGTGCCAGCAGTGGAGGTAGGAACACTGAAGCTTTCTTT.

The V call is TRBV20-1, the J call TRBJ2-1, with 7 bases that match TRBD2. Matching the DNA end better, TRBJ2-7 makes the J call doubtful. Germline CDR1 and CDR2: DFQATT and SNEGSKA (reference sequence). The CDR3 is 14 residues long. CDR3 sequence: CSQTGGMGYNEQYF. CDR3 nucleotides: TGCAGCCAGACGGGGGGAATGGGCTACAATGAGCAGTACTTC.

J is TRBJ2-1 and V is TRBV9, with D perhaps TRBD1 (6 bases). V was trimmed by 5 bases and J by 7 bases, leaving 10 bases between them. The CDR3 has 12 residues. Germline V gene sequence: CDR1 SGDLS, CDR2 YYNGEE. CDR3 in amino acids: CASRLRGNEQFF. In DNA form, the CDR3 reads TGTGCCAGCAGACTTAGGGGGAATGAGCAGTTCTTC.

This clonotype came up a few times. The chain employs TRBV5-1 and TRBJ2-2, with D perhaps TRBD1 (6 bases). The germline V gene encodes CDR1 SGHRS and CDR2 YFSETQ. V was cut by 1 base and J by 5 bases, with 9 bases left in between. The CDR3 is made up of 14 amino acids. CDR3: CASSLYQGTGELFF. Written as DNA, the CDR3 is TGCGCCAGCAGCTTGTATCAGGGGACCGGGGAGCTGTTTTTT.

The chain employs TRBV7-2 and TRBJ1-2; D not certain. Germline V gives CDR1 SGHTA, CDR2 FQGNSA. This CDR3 is built from 14 residues. V was shortened by 1 base and J by 4 bases, with 10 bases between the two germline ends. The CDR3 loop is CASSLGGSIYGYTF. The CDR3 DNA reads as TGTGCCAGCAGCTTAGGTGGCTCAATCTATGGCTACACCTTC.

The chain joins TRBV15 to TRBJ2-7, with D possibly called TRBD1 or TRBD2 (6 bases each). V gave up 10 bases and J gave up 7 bases, with 23 bases separating them. The CDR3 length is 14 residues. The germline V gene encodes CDR1 LNHNV and CDR2 YYDKDF (reference sequence). The CDR3 sequence: CANEGGGLDNEQYF. The CDR3 nucleotides are TGTGCCAATGAGGGGGGAGGTCTCGACAATGAGCAGTACTTC.

This chain connects TRBV9 to TRBJ2-5; D gene unclear. The CDR3 spans 15 residues. The V and J ends lost 0 bases and 1 base respectively, with 10 bases between them. The germline V gene has CDR1 SGDLS and CDR2 YYNGEE. The CDR3 nucleotides are TGTGCCAGCAGCGTAGGATTTGAGATCCAAGAGACCCAGTACTTC. Translation gives CASSVGFEIQETQYF.